The present TCR beta chain was sequenced within a study of cytomegalovirus exposure and HLA in healthy donors. V lost 5 bases and J lost 3; bases outside the gene matches: 10. Germline CDR1 LNHDA, CDR2 SQIVND (reference sequence). This CDR3 is 16 amino acids long. PCR amplification relied on 60 Vbeta primers (plus 13 Jbeta primers). The protocol was immunoSEQ multiplex PCR, while the TCRdb copy is restricted to in-frame clones and leaves out a portion. The table shows some 150,000 clones, with roughly 78% occurring only once. The chain is built from TRBV19 and TRBJ1-5; 7 bases fit TRBD1. The sample consisted of PBMCs. The receptor was derived from a man aged 25 to 40 in good health and CMV-seronegative. The CDR3 region is CASSLNRGGPNQPQHF. CDR3 bases: TGTGCCAGTAGTCTGAACAGGGGAGGCCCCAATCAGCCCCAGCATTTT.